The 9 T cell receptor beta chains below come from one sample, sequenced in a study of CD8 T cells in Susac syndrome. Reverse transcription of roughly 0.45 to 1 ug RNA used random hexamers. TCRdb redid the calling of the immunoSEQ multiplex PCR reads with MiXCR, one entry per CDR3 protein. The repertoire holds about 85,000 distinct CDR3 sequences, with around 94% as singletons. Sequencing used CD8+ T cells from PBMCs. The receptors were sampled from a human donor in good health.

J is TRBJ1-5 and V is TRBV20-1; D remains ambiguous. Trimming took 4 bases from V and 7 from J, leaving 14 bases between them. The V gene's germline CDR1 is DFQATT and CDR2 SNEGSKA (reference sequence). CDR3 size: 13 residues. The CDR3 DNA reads TGCAGTGCTAAGGGTCAGGAGATCCAGCCCCAGCATTTT. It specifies CSAKGQEIQPQHF.

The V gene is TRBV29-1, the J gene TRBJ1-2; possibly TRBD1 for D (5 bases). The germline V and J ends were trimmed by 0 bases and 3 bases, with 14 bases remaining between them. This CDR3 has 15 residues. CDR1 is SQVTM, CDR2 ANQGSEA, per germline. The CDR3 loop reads CSVEDRKGADYGYTF. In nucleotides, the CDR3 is TGCAGCGTTGAAGATCGCAAAGGGGCGGACTATGGCTACACCTTC. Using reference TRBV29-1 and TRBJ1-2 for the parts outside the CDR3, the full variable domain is SAVISQKPSRDICQRGTSLTIQCQVDSQVTMMFWYRQQPGQSLTLIATANQGSEATYESGFVIDKFPISRPNLTFSTLTVSNMSPEDSSIYLCSVEDRKGADYGYTFGSGTRLTVV.

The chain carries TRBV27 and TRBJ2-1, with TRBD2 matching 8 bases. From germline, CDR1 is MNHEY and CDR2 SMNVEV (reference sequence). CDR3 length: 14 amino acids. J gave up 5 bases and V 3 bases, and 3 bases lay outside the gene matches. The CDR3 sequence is CASSFGRADNEQFF. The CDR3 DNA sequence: TGTGCCAGCAGTTTCGGGAGGGCCGACAATGAGCAGTTCTTC.

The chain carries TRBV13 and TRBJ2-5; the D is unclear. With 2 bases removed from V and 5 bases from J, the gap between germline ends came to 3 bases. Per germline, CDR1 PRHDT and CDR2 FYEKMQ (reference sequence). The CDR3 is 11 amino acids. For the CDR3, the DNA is TGTGCCAGCAGCTTAAAGGAGACCCAGTACTTC. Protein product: CASSLKETQYF.

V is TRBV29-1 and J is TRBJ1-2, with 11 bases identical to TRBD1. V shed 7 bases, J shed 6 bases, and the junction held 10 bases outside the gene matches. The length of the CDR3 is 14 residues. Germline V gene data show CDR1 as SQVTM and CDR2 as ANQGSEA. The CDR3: CSAPGQGERNGYTF. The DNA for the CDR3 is TGCAGCGCCCCGGGACAGGGGGAAAGGAATGGCTACACCTTC.

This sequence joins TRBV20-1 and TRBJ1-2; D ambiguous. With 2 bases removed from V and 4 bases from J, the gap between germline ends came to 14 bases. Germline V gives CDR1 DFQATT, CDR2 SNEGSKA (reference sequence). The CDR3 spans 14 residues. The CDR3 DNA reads TGCAGTGCTAGAAGTCGGATCGATTTCTATGGCTACACCTTC. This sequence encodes CSARSRIDFYGYTF.

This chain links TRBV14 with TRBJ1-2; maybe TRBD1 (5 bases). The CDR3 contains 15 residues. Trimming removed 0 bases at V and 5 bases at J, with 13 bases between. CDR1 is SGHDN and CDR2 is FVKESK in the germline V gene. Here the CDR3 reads CASSQEVGTDYGYTF. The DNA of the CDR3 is TGTGCCAGCAGCCAAGAGGTGGGGACGGATTATGGCTACACCTTC.

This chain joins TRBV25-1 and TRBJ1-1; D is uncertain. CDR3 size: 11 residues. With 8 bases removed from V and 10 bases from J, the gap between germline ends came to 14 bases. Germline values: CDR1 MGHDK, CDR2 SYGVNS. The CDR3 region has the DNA TGTGCCAGCCAAGAATGGGATCTAGCTTTCTTT. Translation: CASQEWDLAFF.

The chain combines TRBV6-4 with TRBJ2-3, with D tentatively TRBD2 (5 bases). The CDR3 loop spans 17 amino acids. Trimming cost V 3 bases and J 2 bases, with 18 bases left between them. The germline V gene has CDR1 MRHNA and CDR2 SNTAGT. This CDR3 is CASSETGGPNPTDTQYF. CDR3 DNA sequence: TGTGCCAGCAGTGAGACGGGCGGGCCGAACCCCACAGATACGCAGTATTTT.